The present entry profiles one T cell receptor (beta chain) with its context. Its antigen remains unknown. V shed 5 bases and J shed 1 base, with 11 bases lying between them. There are 15 residues in the CDR3. The germline V gene has CDR1 SGHDN and CDR2 FVKESK. The authors ran the assay at deep level. Replicate PCRs run on sorted subsets employed approximately 200 ng DNA, 25,000 to 35,000 T cell genomes. Here immunoSEQ multiplex PCR was the method, and the copy in TCRdb shows in-frame clones only, minus some. The table shows approximately 2,200,000 clones, with 90% to 95% occurring only once. CD45RO-negative, CCR7-positively selected cells formed the naive CD8 fraction, excluding terminally differentiated effector memory CD45RA+ cells. The record originates from a study of shared clonotypes between healthy human individuals. Study-level results: Tissue TCR repertoires likely differ from these blood-only repertoires. Estimated richness values were generally larger in naive subsets than in memory subsets.

Sequenced: naive CD8+ T cells from PBMCs. The clonotype was recovered from a man between 18 and 35 years old in good health. Some clones in this sample may be carry-over from other donors' samples. The chain carries TRBV14 and TRBJ2-2, with D tentatively TRBD1 or TRBD2 (6 bases each). As DNA, the CDR3 is TGTGCCAGCAGCAAGGGGGGCCGGAACACCGGGGAGCTGTTTTTT. This encodes CASSKGGRNTGELFF.